The clone carrying this T cell receptor (beta chain) came up many times. Its antigen is as yet unknown. A single record per CDR3 protein comes from TCRdb applying MiXCR to the 5' RACE reads. The data show about 57,000 distinct CDR3 sequences, 26% seen once. Tregs were sorted as CD4+CD25+CD127-/low cells. Whole-study findings and limits: Whole repertoires were not studied in the larger cohort, only one V-J beta rearrangement. Greatest tumor Treg TCR overlap was with tumor naive CD4+ cells. In terms of TCR gene usage, tumor memory CD4+ T cells clustered together with blood and lymph node memory CD4+ cells, as well as with lymph node naive CD4+ cells.

The CDR3 consists of 15 residues. J was trimmed by 5 bases and V by 2 bases; bases with no gene match: 6. Germline CDR1 and CDR2: SGHDT and YYEEEE. The specimen sequenced was tumor-infiltrating Tregs sorted from the breast tumor. The origin of this receptor is a female donor with breast cancer. The chain links TRBV5-6 to TRBJ2-4; 8 positions match TRBD2. The CDR3: CASSFPGGAENIQYF. The CDR3 region has the DNA TGTGCCAGCAGCTTCCCGGGAGGGGCAGAAAACATTCAGTACTTC.